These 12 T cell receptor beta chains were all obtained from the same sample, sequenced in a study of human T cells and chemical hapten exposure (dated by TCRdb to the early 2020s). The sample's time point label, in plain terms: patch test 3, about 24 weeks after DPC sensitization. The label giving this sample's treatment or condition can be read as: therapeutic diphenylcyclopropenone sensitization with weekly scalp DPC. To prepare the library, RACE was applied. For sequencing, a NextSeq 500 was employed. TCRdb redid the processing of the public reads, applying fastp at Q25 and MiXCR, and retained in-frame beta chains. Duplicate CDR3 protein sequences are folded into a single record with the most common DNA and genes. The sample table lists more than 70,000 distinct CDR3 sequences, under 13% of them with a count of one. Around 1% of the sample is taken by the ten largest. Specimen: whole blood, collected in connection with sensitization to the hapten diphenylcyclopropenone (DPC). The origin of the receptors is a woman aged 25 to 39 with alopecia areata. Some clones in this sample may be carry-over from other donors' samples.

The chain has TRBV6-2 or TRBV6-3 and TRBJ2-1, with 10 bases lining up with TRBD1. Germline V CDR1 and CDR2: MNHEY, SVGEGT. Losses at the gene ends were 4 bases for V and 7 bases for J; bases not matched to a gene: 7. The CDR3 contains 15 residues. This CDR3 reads CASSSGQGDWNEQFF. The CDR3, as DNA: TGTGCCAGCAGTTCAGGACAGGGGGATTGGAATGAGCAGTTCTTC.

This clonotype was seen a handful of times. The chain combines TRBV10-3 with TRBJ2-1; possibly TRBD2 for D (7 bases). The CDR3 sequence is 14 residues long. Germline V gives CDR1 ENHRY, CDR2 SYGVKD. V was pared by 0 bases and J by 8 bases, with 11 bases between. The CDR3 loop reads CAISESGRGDEQFF. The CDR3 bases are TGTGCCATCAGTGAGTCGGGGAGGGGGGATGAGCAGTTCTTC.

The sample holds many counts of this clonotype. CDR3 sequence (DNA): TGTGCCAGCAGGATGAACCACGGACAGGCAACTAATGAAAAACTGTTTTTT. Its protein is CASRMNHGQATNEKLFF. This chain connects TRBV27 to TRBJ1-4, with 7 bases aligning to TRBD1. Trimming removed 6 bases from V and 0 bases from J; junction bases left unmatched: 10. The CDR3 spans 17 residues. From germline, CDR1 is MNHEY and CDR2 SMNVEV (reference sequence).

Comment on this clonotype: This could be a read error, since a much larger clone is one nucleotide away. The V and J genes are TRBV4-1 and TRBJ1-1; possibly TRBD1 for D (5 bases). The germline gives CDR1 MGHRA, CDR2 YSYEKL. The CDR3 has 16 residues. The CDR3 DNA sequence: TGCACCAGCAGCCAAGATTCAGGGACGGGGAACACTGAAGCTTTCTTT. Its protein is CTSSQDSGTGNTEAFF.

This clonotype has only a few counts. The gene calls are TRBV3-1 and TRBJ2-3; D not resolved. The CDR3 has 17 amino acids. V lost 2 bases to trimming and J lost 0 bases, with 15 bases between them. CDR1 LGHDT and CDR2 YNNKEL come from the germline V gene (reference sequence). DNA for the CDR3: TGTGCCAGCAGCCAAACCTTTCTAGAATCTAGCACAGATACGCAGTATTTT. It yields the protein CASSQTFLESSTDTQYF.

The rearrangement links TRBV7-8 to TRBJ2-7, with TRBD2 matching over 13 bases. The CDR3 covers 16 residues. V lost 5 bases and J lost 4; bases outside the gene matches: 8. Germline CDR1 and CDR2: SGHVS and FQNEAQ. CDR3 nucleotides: TGTGCCAGCAGCCCCGGGCGACTAGCGGGGGGTTACGAGCAGTACTTC. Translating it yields CASSPGRLAGGYEQYF.

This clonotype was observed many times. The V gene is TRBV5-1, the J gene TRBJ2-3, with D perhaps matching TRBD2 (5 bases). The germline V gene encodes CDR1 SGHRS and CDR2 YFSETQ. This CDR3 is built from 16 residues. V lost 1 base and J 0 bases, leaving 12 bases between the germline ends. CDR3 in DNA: TGCGCCAGCAGCTTGTTGGCGGGTTTAAGCACAGATACGCAGTATTTT. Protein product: CASSLLAGLSTDTQYF.

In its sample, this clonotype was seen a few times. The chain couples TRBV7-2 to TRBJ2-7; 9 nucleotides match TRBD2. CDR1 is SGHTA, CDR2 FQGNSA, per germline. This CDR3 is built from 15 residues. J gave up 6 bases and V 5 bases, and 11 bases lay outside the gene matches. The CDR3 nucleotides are TGTGCCAGCAGCCTGGCGGGACTAGCCGGGCGCGAGCAGTACTTC. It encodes CASSLAGLAGREQYF.

The CDR3 spells CASSVERWGVNEQFF. CDR3 DNA sequence: TGTGCCAGCAGCGTAGAGAGGTGGGGCGTAAATGAGCAGTTCTTC. The chain joins TRBV9 to TRBJ2-1; D might be TRBD1 (5 bases). This CDR3 comprises 15 residues. The V end was cut by 0 bases, the J end by 7 bases, with 14 bases between. CDR1 and CDR2 (germline): SGDLS, YYNGEE. Combining the CDR3 with reference TRBV9 and TRBJ2-1 gives the whole variable domain DSGVTQTPKHLITATGQRVTLRCSPRSGDLSVYWYQQSLDQGLQFLIQYYNGEERAKGNILERFSAQQFPDLHSELNLSSLELGDSALYFCASSVERWGVNEQFFGPGTRLTVL.

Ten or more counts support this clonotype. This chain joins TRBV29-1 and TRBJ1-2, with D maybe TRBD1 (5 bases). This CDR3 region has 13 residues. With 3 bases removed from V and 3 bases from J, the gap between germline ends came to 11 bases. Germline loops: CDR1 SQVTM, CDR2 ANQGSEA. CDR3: CSVDSGRDYGYTF. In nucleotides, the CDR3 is TGCAGCGTTGATTCAGGGAGGGACTATGGCTACACCTTC.

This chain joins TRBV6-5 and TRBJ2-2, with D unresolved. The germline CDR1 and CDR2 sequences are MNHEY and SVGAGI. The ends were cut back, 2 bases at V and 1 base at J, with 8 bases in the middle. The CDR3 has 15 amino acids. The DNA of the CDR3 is TGTGCCAGCAGTTACGGGGTCGTGAACACCGGGGAGCTGTTTTTT. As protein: CASSYGVVNTGELFF.

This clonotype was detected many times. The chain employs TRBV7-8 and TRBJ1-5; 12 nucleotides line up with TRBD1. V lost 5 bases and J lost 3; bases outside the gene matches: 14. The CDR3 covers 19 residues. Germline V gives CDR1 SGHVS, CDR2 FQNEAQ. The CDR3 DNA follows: TGTGCCAGCAGCGTTACCGGGACAGGGGGCGTGATCGCCAATCAGCCCCAGCATTTT. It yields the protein CASSVTGTGGVIANQPQHF.